This T cell receptor (beta chain) is from a study of blood T cell repertoires in COVID-19. The data were produced by immunoSEQ multiplex PCR, yet TCRdb's version contains in-frame clones alone and is incomplete. The sample lists under 150,000 clones; around 82% were seen once. Trimming took off 0 bases at V and 3 bases at J, with 14 bases between the two ends. Germline CDR1 and CDR2: SGHVS and FNYEAQ. This CDR3 region has 17 residues. V gene TRBV7-6 combines with J gene TRBJ2-2; weak D call: TRBD2 (5 bases). The sequenced sample consisted of peripheral blood. This receptor was taken from a man in his sixties with acute or convalescent COVID-19. The CDR3 region has the DNA TGTGCCAGCAGCTTAGCGCAGAGGAGGAGGTACACCGGGGAGCTGTTTTTT. It translates to CASSLAQRRRYTGELFF.